Below, 23 T cell receptor beta chains from the same sample are listed, as sequenced in a study of cytomegalovirus exposure and HLA in healthy donors. Libraries were prepared by immunoSEQ multiplex PCR; TCRdb keeps only in-frame clonotypes and omits some of them. The sample consists of some 71,000 clones, approximately 94% of them appearing once. Material for sequencing was PBMCs. Source of these receptors: a woman between 18 and 29 years old in good health and CMV-seronegative.

This chain uses TRBV5-6 with TRBJ1-5; the match to TRBD1 covers 12 bases. The germline gives CDR1 SGHDT, CDR2 YYEEEE. J gave up 3 bases and V 0 bases, and 1 base lay outside the gene matches. CDR3 length: 16 amino acids. DNA of the CDR3: TGTGCCAGCAGCTTGGAGGGACAGGGGGCCAATCAGCCCCAGCATTTT. Translated, it gives CASSLEGQGANQPQHF.

This chain uses TRBV7-9 with TRBJ2-5, with a weak D call TRBD1 (6 bases). Trimming shortened V by 5 bases and J by 5 bases, and 21 bases separated the two germline ends. This CDR3 is 16 amino acids long. CDR1 SEHNR and CDR2 FQNEAQ come from the germline V gene (reference sequence). CDR3 bases: TGTGCCAGCAGCCCCGAAGGGGGAATCTCGCAGGAGACCCAGTACTTC. It translates to CASSPEGGISQETQYF.

The chain carries TRBV18 and TRBJ2-7, with 9 bases matching TRBD2. From germline, CDR1 is KGHSH and CDR2 LQKENI. The ends lost 3 bases at V and 0 bases at J; junction bases unmatched: 3. The CDR3 loop spans 15 amino acids. This chain's CDR3 is CASSPTSGPSYEQYF. For the CDR3, the DNA is TGTGCCAGCTCACCCACTAGCGGGCCCTCCTACGAGCAGTACTTC.

The chain carries TRBV4-3 and TRBJ1-3; D gene uncertain. V gave up 0 bases and J gave up 1 base, with 10 bases separating them. Germline CDR1 LGHNA, CDR2 YSLEER. CDR3 size: 16 residues. The CDR3 DNA reads as TGCGCCAGCAGCCAAGATCCGGGGAGGTCTGGAAACACCATATATTTT. Translated: CASSQDPGRSGNTIYF.

V usage is TRBV10-3 and J usage is TRBJ1-4; TRBD1 might be the D (5 bases). CDR3 length equals 16 residues. From germline, CDR1 is ENHRY and CDR2 SYGVKD. Trimming removed 0 bases at V and 3 bases at J, with 11 bases between. CDR3 coding DNA: TGTGCCATCAGTGAGTCGATGGGGCAAGCTAATGAAAAACTGTTTTTT. It codes for CAISESMGQANEKLFF.

CDR3 in amino acids: CAIRGASSYEQYF. CDR3 coding DNA: TGTGCCATCAGGGGGGCCTCCTCCTACGAGCAGTACTTC. The chain combines TRBV10-3 with TRBJ2-7; perhaps TRBD1 as D (6 bases). V shed 6 bases and J shed 0 bases, with 9 bases lying between them. The CDR3 runs to 13 residues. Germline-derived CDR1 and CDR2 are ENHRY and SYGVKD.

The chain carries TRBV11-2 and TRBJ2-7; 7 positions agree with TRBD1. CDR3 length: 15 residues. CDR1 and CDR2 (germline): SGHAT, FQNNGV. V gave up 6 bases and J gave up 4 bases; unmatched junction bases: 12. The CDR3 DNA is TGTGCCAGCAGACCACTGGGACAGCAGAGTTACGAGCAGTACTTC. It codes for CASRPLGQQSYEQYF. Looking up the rest from reference TRBV11-2 and TRBJ2-7 gives the full variable domain: EAGVAQSPRYKIIEKRQSVAFWCNPISGHATLYWYQQILGQGPKLLIQFQNNGVVDDSQLPKDRFSAERLKGVDSTLKIQPAKLEDSAVYLCASRPLGQQSYEQYFGPGTRLTVT.

The rearrangement uses TRBV7-2 and TRBJ1-2; D may be TRBD1 (5 bases). Germline CDR1 reads SGHTA; CDR2 reads FQGNSA. Trimming cost V 1 base and J 0 bases, with 12 bases left between them. The CDR3 has 16 residues. The CDR3 DNA follows: TGTGCCAGCAGCTTAGTGGGGACTGGGCCTAACTATGGCTACACCTTC. Translating gives CASSLVGTGPNYGYTF.

The chain links TRBV19 to TRBJ1-5; 7 bases align to TRBD1. The CDR3 is 14 residues long. CDR1 is LNHDA and CDR2 is SQIVND in the germline V gene (reference sequence). V dropped 5 bases and J dropped 5; count of bases not matched to a gene: 6. CDR3 loop: CASSSGQRDQPQHF. DNA of the CDR3: TGTGCCAGTAGTTCGGGACAGAGGGATCAGCCCCAGCATTTT.

The CDR3 is CASSYQEENTEAFF. The CDR3 DNA reads as TGTGCCAGCAGTTATCAGGAGGAGAACACTGAAGCTTTCTTT. This chain uses TRBV6-5 with TRBJ1-1; D call uncertain. Looked up from germline, CDR1 is MNHEY and CDR2 is SVGAGI. V lost 3 bases to trimming and J lost 1 base, with 9 bases between them. The CDR3 has 14 amino acids.

This chain joins TRBV6-1 and TRBJ1-1; maybe TRBD1 (5 bases). The CDR3 runs to 15 residues. V was pared by 3 bases and J by 0 bases, with 11 bases between. CDR1 is MNHNS, CDR2 SASEGT, per germline. CDR3 nucleotide sequence: TGTGCCAGCAGTGACACAGGATCCGTGAACACTGAAGCTTTCTTT. This translates into CASSDTGSVNTEAFF.

The chain has TRBV18 and TRBJ2-7; D possibly corresponds to TRBD2 (6 bases). Germline assignment: CDR1 KGHSH and CDR2 LQKENI. This CDR3 has 13 residues. Trimming cost V 0 bases and J 3 bases, with 6 bases left between them. The DNA for the CDR3 is TGTGCCAGCTCACCACCGGGGGGCTACGAGCAGTACTTC. The encoded protein is CASSPPGGYEQYF.

The CDR3 DNA is TGTGCCAGCAGCCGCGATATGGCTAGCGGGAGCGGTGAGCAGTTCTTC. Its translation: CASSRDMASGSGEQFF. The gene calls are TRBV7-2 and TRBJ2-1; 10 bases are a match to TRBD2. The CDR3 loop spans 16 amino acids. Germline V lookup: CDR1 SGHTA, CDR2 FQGNSA. With 5 bases clipped from V and 9 bases from J, the junction kept 13 bases outside the gene matches.

The gene calls are TRBV6-6 and TRBJ2-3; D might be TRBD2 (5 bases). CDR1 is MNHNY, CDR2 SVGAGI, per germline (reference sequence). The CDR3 runs to 14 residues. V shed 2 bases and J shed 4 bases, with 10 bases lying between them. The CDR3 DNA is TGTGCCAGCAGTTACGGACGGGGAGCAGATACGCAGTATTTT. As protein: CASSYGRGADTQYF.

This clone appeared once. The rearrangement links TRBV25-1 to TRBJ1-3; D gene uncertain. Germline CDR1 and CDR2: MGHDK and SYGVNS. V lost 1 base and J 8 bases, leaving 9 bases between the germline ends. This CDR3 contains 13 residues. CDR3 in DNA: TGTGCCAGCAGTGAATGGGAGGGTGACACCATATATTTT. This sequence encodes CASSEWEGDTIYF.

As concerns this clone: Within the sample, other DNA sequences also encode this same CDR3. The chain couples TRBV5-6 to TRBJ2-5, with TRBD2 matching 10 bases. Trimming cost V 1 base and J 5 bases; bases outside gene matches: 5. CDR1 and CDR2 from the germline V gene are SGHDT and YYEEEE. CDR3 length equals 15 residues. The chain's CDR3 is CASSLTSGVSETQYF. In nucleotides, the CDR3 is TGTGCCAGCAGCTTGACTAGCGGGGTCTCGGAGACCCAGTACTTC.

The genes are TRBV7-2 and TRBJ2-1, with 7 bases that match TRBD2. CDR3 length: 15 amino acids. Germline V lookup: CDR1 SGHTA, CDR2 FQGNSA. V shed 5 bases and J 2 bases; nucleotides not matched to a gene: 6. The CDR3 protein is CASSLTSEPYNEQFF. CDR3 in DNA: TGTGCCAGCAGCCTAACTAGCGAACCCTACAATGAGCAGTTCTTC.

V usage is TRBV6-6 and J usage is TRBJ1-2; unclear D gene. Germline loops: CDR1 MNHNY, CDR2 SVGAGI (reference sequence). V was pared by 0 bases and J by 8 bases, with 10 bases between. CDR3 size: 13 residues. CDR3 amino acids: CASSYSTGGGYTF. The CDR3 nucleotides read TGTGCCAGCAGTTACTCGACGGGAGGAGGCTACACCTTC.

The rearrangement links TRBV4-3 to TRBJ2-1; D remains unclear. Germline values: CDR1 LGHNA, CDR2 YSLEER. This CDR3 region has 13 residues. V was cut by 0 bases and J by 4 bases, with 4 bases left in between. Written as DNA, the CDR3 is TGCGCCAGCAGCCAAGATCTGTACAATGAGCAGTTCTTC. Protein sequence: CASSQDLYNEQFF.

The rearrangement joins TRBV10-3 to TRBJ1-5; 8 bases map to TRBD1. Germline CDR1 is ENHRY and CDR2 is SYGVKD. The ends lost 4 bases at V and 3 bases at J; junction bases unmatched: 2. The CDR3 runs 14 residues. The CDR3 here is CAISGTGFNQPQHF. The CDR3 coding sequence is TGTGCCATCAGTGGGACAGGGTTCAATCAGCCCCAGCATTTT.

The genes are TRBV28 and TRBJ2-5; TRBD2 might be the D (6 bases). The CDR3 consists of 14 residues. The germline CDR1 and CDR2 sequences are MDHEN and SYDVKM. V lost 6 bases, J lost 1 base, and 12 bases lay in between. Here the CDR3 reads CASSSHGGQETQYF. The DNA of the CDR3 is TGTGCCAGCAGCTCTCACGGGGGCCAAGAGACCCAGTACTTC.

Notes on this clone: At the DNA level, this CDR3 is encoded by other sequences in the same sample as well. The chain carries TRBV9 and TRBJ2-1; 8 nucleotides match TRBD2. J lost 3 bases, V lost 0 bases, and 2 bases had no gene match. Germline CDR1 SGDLS, CDR2 YYNGEE. CDR3 length: 15 amino acids. The DNA of the CDR3 is TGTGCCAGCAGCGTAGGTAGCGGGGTCTACAATGAGCAGTTCTTC. It is translated as CASSVGSGVYNEQFF.

This chain connects TRBV12-5 to TRBJ1-1; 9 bases map to TRBD1. Germline trimming cut 0 bases from V and 0 bases from J; bases unmatched to any gene: 8. CDR3 length: 18 amino acids. Germline V lookup: CDR1 LGHNT, CDR2 FRNRAP. CDR3 loop: CASGLVSLTGGMNTEAFF. In DNA form, the CDR3 reads TGTGCTAGTGGTTTGGTTAGTCTGACAGGGGGAATGAACACTGAAGCTTTCTTT.